These T cell receptor beta chains were read from a single sample in a study of T cell responses to AZD1222 COVID-19 vaccine. Repertoires were generated with immunoSEQ multiplex PCR, while TCRdb's copy carries only in-frame clones and drops some. The table records approximately 210,000 clones, approximately 90% of them present only once. The sample in question was peripheral blood, obtained 28 days after the second AZD1222 dose. The receptors were gathered from an adult who received the AZD1222 COVID-19 vaccine. CDR3s include the opening cysteine and the closing phenylalanine or tryptophan. D genes are given only for firm matches. Clone size is given for some rows only: seen once, a few or many times, or a class if the clone is expanded.

DNA	CDR3	size	D	V	J
TGTGCCAGTAGCCCAACTAGCGGGGGCTACAATGAGCAGTTCTTC	CASSPTSGGYNEQFF	.	TRBD2	TRBV19	TRBJ2-1
TGCAGCGCCTTACGGTTGAACACTGAAGCTTTCTTT	CSALRLNTEAFF	.	.	TRBV29-1	TRBJ1-1
TGTGCCAGCAACGAAGGGACTGCCGCCACCAATGAGCAGTTCTTC	CASNEGTAATNEQFF	.	.	TRBV5-6	TRBJ2-1
TGTGCCAGCTCACCTAGTACCGGGAATGGTAATTCACCCCTCCACTTT	CASSPSTGNGNSPLHF	.	.	TRBV18	TRBJ1-6
TGCGCCAGCAGCTCCGGGGAGGGTGGCTACACCTTC	CASSSGEGGYTF	.	.	TRBV5-1	TRBJ1-2
TGTGCCAGCAGTTACGGACAGAACAATGAGCAGTTCTTC	CASSYGQNNEQFF	.	.	TRBV27	TRBJ2-1
TGCGCCAGCAGCTACGGACCACAGGGGGCTTACGACGAGCAGTACTTC	CASSYGPQGAYDEQYF	.	TRBD1	TRBV5-1	TRBJ2-7
TGCACCACGACAGCGACTCCCCTCCGGGATGAGCAGTTCTTC	CTTTATPLRDEQFF	.	.	TRBV6-5	TRBJ2-1
TGTGCCAGCAGCTTCCGGCTACAGGGCTCTGGAAACACCATATATTTT	CASSFRLQGSGNTIYF	.	.	TRBV11-2	TRBJ1-3
TGCGCCAGCAGCGACAGACACGTCTATTACGAGCAGTACTTC	CASSDRHVYYEQYF	.	.	TRBV5-1	TRBJ2-7
TGCGCCAGCAGCCAGATTGGGACTAGAATCCACCACGAGCAGTACTTC	CASSQIGTRIHHEQYF	.	TRBD2	TRBV4-1	TRBJ2-7
TGTGCCAGCGGGAGAAGGGGTCTTACGAATACCTTC	CASGRRGLTNTF	.	.	TRBV2	TRBJ1-2
TGTGCCAGCAGTATACAGGGGACCCAGCCCCAGCATTTT	CASSIQGTQPQHF	.	TRBD1	TRBV6-5	TRBJ1-5
TGTGCCAGTAGGGACAGGGTCTATGGCTACACCTTC	CASRDRVYGYTF	once	TRBD1	TRBV19	TRBJ1-2
TGTGCCAGCAAAAAGGGCTTAGCCTCCGAGCAGTACTTC	CASKKGLASEQYF	.	.	TRBV6-6	TRBJ2-7
TGTGCCAGCGGCAAGGGTATCCCGAACACCGGGGAGCTGTTTTTT	CASGKGIPNTGELFF	once	.	TRBV27	TRBJ2-2
TGTGCCAGCAGTTCGGCCGGGAGGACAGGGGATGTGGGGGATGGCTACACCTTC	CASSSAGRTGDVGDGYTF	.	TRBD1	TRBV28	TRBJ1-2
TGTGCCAGCTGGGACAACTCAAAAGACGTGCATCAGTACTTC	CASWDNSKDVHQYF	.	.	TRBV6-5	TRBJ2-7
TGTGCCAGCAGCGCAACCGGGACGGCAGGACAGCCCCAGCATTTT	CASSATGTAGQPQHF	.	.	TRBV9	TRBJ1-5
TGTGCCAGCAGTCAGGGGGCCCTGAACACTGAAGCTTTCTTT	CASSQGALNTEAFF	.	TRBD1	TRBV7-2	TRBJ1-1
TGTGCCAGCAGTGAACAGGGGGCGTTTACTGAAGCTTTCTTT	CASSEQGAFTEAFF	.	TRBD1	TRBV6-1	TRBJ1-1
TGTGCCAGCAGCTCCCGCGGAAGGTCGTCTAGCACAGATACGCAGTATTTT	CASSSRGRSSSTDTQYF	.	.	TRBV7-8	TRBJ2-3
TGTGCCAGCAGCGAAGTACGGGGGTACAATGAGCAGTTCTTC	CASSEVRGYNEQFF	.	.	TRBV11-2	TRBJ2-1
TGTGCCAGCAGCTTGGGAAGGGACAGGGTAGGGGGCTCCTACGAGCAGTACTTC	CASSLGRDRVGGSYEQYF	once	TRBD1	TRBV5-6	TRBJ2-7
TGTGCCAGCAGCTTTCGGGAGGGACCCAATCAGCCCCAGCATTTT	CASSFREGPNQPQHF	.	.	TRBV7-8	TRBJ1-5
TGTGCCAGCACCCTACAGGGGGCCTATGGCTACACCTTC	CASTLQGAYGYTF	.	TRBD1	TRBV2	TRBJ1-2
TGTGCCAGCAGCCCTCAATTCCCCGGGACTAGCGGCTACAATGAGCAGTTCTTC	CASSPQFPGTSGYNEQFF	.	TRBD2	TRBV6-2/TRBV6-3	TRBJ2-1
TGTGCCAGTAGCGGGGGGAATAAGGGCACAGATACGCAGTATTTT	CASSGGNKGTDTQYF	.	TRBD2	TRBV19	TRBJ2-3
TGTGCCAGTAGTATCTTGGAGCATTCGGATGAGCAGTTCTTC	CASSILEHSDEQFF	.	.	TRBV19	TRBJ2-1
TGTGCCAGCAGGAACAAAGGCTTTAACTATGGCTACACCTTC	CASRNKGFNYGYTF	.	.	TRBV6-5	TRBJ1-2
TGTGCCAGCAGCGCCCCGGGAGTTAAGGCCTACGAGCAGTACTTC	CASSAPGVKAYEQYF	once	.	TRBV28	TRBJ2-7
TGTGCCAGCAGAAGCCTTAGGGGGGGCACAGATACGCAGTATTTT	CASRSLRGGTDTQYF	.	.	TRBV6-5	TRBJ2-3
TGTGCCAGCAGCGATTCCCTAGCGGGAGATTACAATGAGCAGTTCTTC	CASSDSLAGDYNEQFF	.	TRBD2	TRBV9	TRBJ2-1
TGTGCCAGCAGTGCAGGCGGGGGGGCCTACGAGCAGTACTTC	CASSAGGGAYEQYF	once	TRBD2	TRBV2	TRBJ2-7
TGCGCCAGCAGTGTGCGACAGGGGGTAGCCAAAAACATTCAGTACTTC	CASSVRQGVAKNIQYF	.	TRBD1	TRBV10-1	TRBJ2-4
TGCGCCAGCAGCAGGGACAGGGTGAACGGGAACACTGAAGCTTTCTTT	CASSRDRVNGNTEAFF	once	TRBD1	TRBV5-1	TRBJ1-1
TGTGCCAGCAGGCTCGCTGATTCACCCCTCCACTTT	CASRLADSPLHF	.	.	TRBV12-3/TRBV12-4	TRBJ1-6
TGTGCCAGCAGCCTAGGGGCTAGCGGAGCTTTCGACTTC	CASSLGASGAFDF	.	TRBD2	TRBV13	TRBJ2-7
TGTGCCTGGAGTGAGGGAGCAGCTTTCTTT	CAWSEGAAFF	.	.	TRBV30	TRBJ1-1
TGTGCCAGCAGTGTCCGGCCAGAGGGACCCTATGGCTACACCTTC	CASSVRPEGPYGYTF	.	.	TRBV6-4	TRBJ1-2